Below, 4 T cell receptor beta chains from the same sample are listed, as sequenced in a study of T-cell memory formation after mild COVID-19. TCRdb analysed the 5' RACE reads with MiXCR anew, one entry per CDR3 protein. Here the sample spans about 290,000 distinct CDR3 sequences, more than 15% being singletons. Sequencing input: PBMCs or a T cell subset sorted from them (not recorded which). These receptors all come from a man aged 18 to 30 who had mild COVID-19 (a few samples of this study predate the infection). Cell type and time point are not known.

This clonotype was detected a few times. The rearrangement links TRBV12-3 or TRBV12-4 to TRBJ1-1; 9 nucleotides match TRBD1. The CDR3 runs to 16 residues. Trimming cost V 5 bases and J 1 base; bases outside gene matches: 8. The CDR3 coding sequence is TGTGCCAGCAGTCCAGCGACGGGACAGGGGAACACTGAAGCTTTCTTT. It yields the protein CASSPATGQGNTEAFF.

This clonotype was observed a handful of times. The chain couples TRBV28 to TRBJ2-7; D is undetermined. The CDR3 is 13 amino acids. Trimming stripped 2 bases from V and 2 bases from J, with 7 bases between. Germline CDR1 reads MDHEN; CDR2 reads SYDVKM. The CDR3 DNA reads as TGTGCCAGCAGTTTAGACAATACCTACGAGCAGTACGTC. This translates into CASSLDNTYEQYV.

The table lists this clonotype with many counts. The genes are TRBV27 and TRBJ1-6, with TRBD1 matching over 7 bases. Losses at the gene ends were 5 bases for V and 8 bases for J; bases not matched to a gene: 6. The CDR3 length is 14 residues. Germline assignment: CDR1 MNHEY and CDR2 SMNVEV (reference sequence). The CDR3 region has the DNA TGTGCCAGCAGTGTGACAGGGTGGGATTCACCCCTCCACTTT. Amino acid sequence: CASSVTGWDSPLHF.

The rearrangement uses TRBV5-1 and TRBJ2-5; 7 bases are a match to TRBD2. The CDR3 consists of 14 residues. Unmatched junction bases numbered 5, after V lost 4 bases and J lost 2 bases. CDR1 is SGHRS, CDR2 YFSETQ, per germline. CDR3 residues: CASSAGTTQETQYF. The CDR3 DNA reads as TGCGCCAGCAGCGCCGGGACTACACAAGAGACCCAGTACTTC.